Sequencing of this T cell receptor beta chain was carried out in a study of T cells after yellow fever vaccination. Germline-derived CDR1 and CDR2 are SGHDT and YYEEEE. The CDR3 consists of 16 residues. V was clipped by 0 bases and J by 0 bases, with 10 bases between them. MiXCR, run by TCRdb on the 5' RACE reads, gives a single entry per CDR3 protein. The sample carries around 300,000 distinct CDR3 sequences, under 15% recorded once. This TCR was sampled from a man aged 30 to 45 who received the YFV17D yellow fever vaccine. The rearrangement links TRBV5-6 to TRBJ2-1, with no clear D. The sample in question was CD4+ T cells sorted from PBMCs, obtained 45 days after the yellow fever booster vaccination. The CDR3 reads CASSLAGLVSYNEQFF. The CDR3 DNA follows: TGTGCCAGCAGCTTGGCGGGCTTAGTCTCCTACAATGAGCAGTTCTTC.